This is a list of T cell receptor beta chains from one sample in a study of blood T cell repertoires in COVID-19. TCRdb's table, derived via immunoSEQ multiplex PCR, lists solely in-frame clones and lacks some. In the table there are approximately 130,000 clones, about 86% of which are singletons. The sequenced sample consisted of peripheral blood. The receptors were sampled from a woman between 50 and 59 years old with acute or convalescent COVID-19. CDR3s include the opening cysteine and the closing phenylalanine or tryptophan. Fields, in order: J gene, V gene, D gene, clone size, CDR3 protein, CDR3 DNA. A D gene is named only where the DNA matches it firmly. A row's size may be missing; if present it is once, few, many or a size class.

j_gene: TRBJ1-2; v_gene: TRBV12-3/TRBV12-4; d_gene: TRBD1; abundance: once; CDR3aa: CASSLQGAYTF; CDR3nt: TGTGCCAGCAGTTTACAGGGGGCCTACACCTTC
j_gene: TRBJ1-1; v_gene: TRBV12-3/TRBV12-4; d_gene: TRBD1; abundance: NA; CDR3aa: CASRGQGLAEAFF; CDR3nt: TGTGCCAGCAGGGGACAGGGGTTGGCTGAAGCTTTCTTT
j_gene: TRBJ2-7; v_gene: TRBV2; d_gene: NA; abundance: NA; CDR3aa: CATRGNFYEQYF; CDR3nt: TGTGCCACCCGGGGAAACTTCTACGAGCAGTACTTC
j_gene: TRBJ2-7; v_gene: TRBV7-2; d_gene: TRBD2; abundance: NA; CDR3aa: CASSPREGYGRESYEQYF; CDR3nt: TGTGCCAGCAGCCCTAGGGAGGGGTACGGGAGAGAGTCCTACGAGCAGTACTTC
j_gene: TRBJ2-7; v_gene: TRBV18; d_gene: NA; abundance: NA; CDR3aa: CASSPRPDTYEQYF; CDR3nt: TGTGCCAGCTCACCCAGGCCCGACACCTACGAGCAGTACTTC
j_gene: TRBJ2-2; v_gene: TRBV19; d_gene: TRBD2; abundance: once; CDR3aa: CASSMGLAGVETGELFF; CDR3nt: TGTGCCAGTAGTATGGGACTAGCGGGAGTCGAGACCGGGGAGCTGTTTTTT
j_gene: TRBJ2-1; v_gene: TRBV6-6; d_gene: NA; abundance: NA; CDR3aa: CASSYRYNEQFF; CDR3nt: TGTGCCAGCAGCTACCGCTACAATGAGCAGTTCTTC
j_gene: TRBJ2-1; v_gene: TRBV30; d_gene: NA; abundance: NA; CDR3aa: CAWSVQGYNEQFF; CDR3nt: TGTGCCTGGAGTGTACAGGGATACAATGAGCAGTTCTTC
j_gene: TRBJ2-3; v_gene: TRBV6-5; d_gene: NA; abundance: few; CDR3aa: CASSPTADTQYF; CDR3nt: TGTGCCAGCAGCCCGACAGCAGATACGCAGTATTTT
j_gene: TRBJ1-6; v_gene: TRBV30; d_gene: TRBD1; abundance: NA; CDR3aa: CAWSVPGQGTPLHF; CDR3nt: TGTGCCTGGAGTGTACCGGGACAGGGGACACCCCTCCACTTT
j_gene: TRBJ1-2; v_gene: TRBV5-4; d_gene: NA; abundance: NA; CDR3aa: CASTPQGAGAKGYTF; CDR3nt: TGTGCCAGCACCCCCCAAGGGGCAGGGGCCAAAGGCTACACCTTC
j_gene: TRBJ2-7; v_gene: TRBV7-2; d_gene: TRBD1; abundance: NA; CDR3aa: CASSFSLAGGYEQYF; CDR3nt: TGTGCCAGCAGCTTCTCCCTTGCAGGGGGCTACGAGCAGTACTTC
j_gene: TRBJ2-7; v_gene: TRBV2; d_gene: TRBD1; abundance: few; CDR3aa: CASKGAGGGDEQYF; CDR3nt: TGTGCCAGCAAGGGAGCAGGGGGCGGGGACGAGCAGTACTTC
j_gene: TRBJ2-1; v_gene: TRBV7-9; d_gene: TRBD2; abundance: NA; CDR3aa: CASSLEAGAHNEQFF; CDR3nt: TGTGCCAGCAGCTTGGAAGCGGGAGCCCACAATGAGCAGTTCTTC
j_gene: TRBJ1-1; v_gene: TRBV11-2; d_gene: NA; abundance: NA; CDR3aa: CASSKNTEAFF; CDR3nt: TGTGCCAGCAGTAAAAACACTGAAGCTTTCTTT
j_gene: TRBJ2-5; v_gene: TRBV3-1/TRBV3-2; d_gene: NA; abundance: NA; CDR3aa: CASSPIQGETQYF; CDR3nt: TGTGCCAGCAGCCCCATTCAGGGAGAGACCCAGTACTTC
j_gene: TRBJ1-1; v_gene: TRBV30; d_gene: NA; abundance: NA; CDR3aa: CAWSRENTEAFF; CDR3nt: TGTGCCTGGAGTCGCGAGAACACTGAAGCTTTCTTT
j_gene: TRBJ2-7; v_gene: TRBV15; d_gene: TRBD1; abundance: NA; CDR3aa: CATSRGQGAGEQYF; CDR3nt: TGTGCCACCAGCCGGGGACAGGGGGCAGGGGAGCAGTACTTC
j_gene: TRBJ1-6; v_gene: TRBV9; d_gene: TRBD1; abundance: NA; CDR3aa: CASSVGTGVSPLHF; CDR3nt: TGTGCCAGCAGCGTAGGGACAGGGGTCTCACCCCTCCACTTT
j_gene: TRBJ2-4; v_gene: TRBV10-1; d_gene: NA; abundance: NA; CDR3aa: CASSPWRDKNIQYF; CDR3nt: TGCGCCAGCAGTCCCTGGAGAGACAAAAACATTCAGTACTTC
j_gene: TRBJ1-5; v_gene: TRBV10-3; d_gene: NA; abundance: NA; CDR3aa: CAIRGEGSSNQPQHF; CDR3nt: TGTGCCATCAGGGGGGAGGGGTCTAGCAATCAGCCCCAGCATTTT
j_gene: TRBJ2-5; v_gene: TRBV19; d_gene: NA; abundance: NA; CDR3aa: CASSIDFGTHQETQYF; CDR3nt: TGTGCCAGTAGTATAGATTTTGGGACACATCAAGAGACCCAGTACTTC
j_gene: TRBJ1-1; v_gene: TRBV12-3/TRBV12-4; d_gene: NA; abundance: NA; CDR3aa: CASSVGRAEAFF; CDR3nt: TGTGCCAGCTCGGTGGGGCGCGCTGAAGCTTTCTTT
j_gene: TRBJ2-3; v_gene: TRBV3-1/TRBV3-2; d_gene: TRBD2; abundance: once; CDR3aa: CASSRTSGGGASTDTQYF; CDR3nt: TGTGCCAGCAGCCGGACTAGCGGGGGGGGTGCTAGCACAGATACGCAGTATTTT
j_gene: TRBJ1-4; v_gene: TRBV16; d_gene: NA; abundance: NA; CDR3aa: CASSHGRVNEKLFF; CDR3nt: TGTGCCAGCAGCCACGGCAGGGTAAATGAAAAACTGTTTTTT
j_gene: TRBJ1-6; v_gene: TRBV5-1; d_gene: NA; abundance: NA; CDR3aa: CASSSLGTSNSPLHF; CDR3nt: TGCGCCAGCAGCAGTCTGGGGACTAGTAATTCACCCCTCCACTTT
j_gene: TRBJ1-4; v_gene: TRBV18; d_gene: NA; abundance: NA; CDR3aa: CASSPARGPEKLFF; CDR3nt: TGTGCCAGCTCACCCGCCAGGGGCCCCGAAAAACTGTTTTTT
j_gene: TRBJ2-5; v_gene: TRBV7-7; d_gene: NA; abundance: NA; CDR3aa: CASSLAPRSGETQYF; CDR3nt: TGTGCCAGCAGCTTAGCGCCACGCTCGGGAGAGACCCAGTACTTC
j_gene: TRBJ1-2; v_gene: TRBV7-2; d_gene: TRBD1; abundance: NA; CDR3aa: CASSPGQPYGYTF; CDR3nt: TGTGCCAGCAGCCCGGGACAGCCCTATGGCTACACCTTC
j_gene: TRBJ2-1; v_gene: TRBV5-1; d_gene: TRBD2; abundance: NA; CDR3aa: CASTISGRADNEQFF; CDR3nt: TGCGCCAGCACCATTAGCGGGAGGGCCGATAATGAGCAGTTCTTC
j_gene: TRBJ2-1; v_gene: TRBV4-1; d_gene: TRBD2; abundance: NA; CDR3aa: CASSLMFRTSGRGEQFF; CDR3nt: TGCGCCAGCAGCCTAATGTTTAGGACTAGCGGGAGGGGGGAGCAGTTCTTC
j_gene: TRBJ2-1; v_gene: TRBV7-2; d_gene: TRBD1; abundance: NA; CDR3aa: CASSLGDRFYNEQFF; CDR3nt: TGTGCCAGCAGCTTAGGGGACAGGTTCTACAATGAGCAGTTCTTC
j_gene: TRBJ1-2; v_gene: TRBV30; d_gene: TRBD1; abundance: once; CDR3aa: CAWRTGGNYGYTF; CDR3nt: TGTGCCTGGAGGACAGGGGGTAACTATGGCTACACCTTC
j_gene: TRBJ2-1; v_gene: TRBV19; d_gene: TRBD1; abundance: NA; CDR3aa: CASTQPGQGYNEQFF; CDR3nt: TGTGCCAGTACCCAACCGGGACAGGGTTACAATGAGCAGTTCTTC
j_gene: TRBJ2-3; v_gene: TRBV5-1; d_gene: NA; abundance: NA; CDR3aa: CASNSRGTGALAGDVDTQYF; CDR3nt: TGCGCCAGCAACTCCCGTGGGACAGGGGCCCTAGCGGGGGATGTAGATACGCAGTATTTT
j_gene: TRBJ1-1; v_gene: TRBV7-2; d_gene: NA; abundance: NA; CDR3aa: CASSLALMVGYTEAFF; CDR3nt: TGTGCCAGCAGCTTAGCGCTCATGGTCGGGTACACTGAAGCTTTCTTT
j_gene: TRBJ2-1; v_gene: TRBV5-1; d_gene: TRBD2; abundance: NA; CDR3aa: CASSLFASGTHNEQFF; CDR3nt: TGCGCCAGCAGCTTGTTTGCTAGCGGGACCCACAATGAGCAGTTCTTC
j_gene: TRBJ1-2; v_gene: TRBV3-1/TRBV3-2; d_gene: NA; abundance: NA; CDR3aa: CASSLVGVKDYGYTF; CDR3nt: TGTGCCAGCAGCCTCGTAGGGGTAAAGGACTATGGCTACACCTTC
j_gene: TRBJ2-5; v_gene: TRBV13; d_gene: NA; abundance: NA; CDR3aa: CASSPRDSVTQTQYF; CDR3nt: TGTGCCAGCAGCCCGAGGGACTCGGTGACTCAGACCCAGTACTTC
j_gene: TRBJ2-5; v_gene: TRBV11-3; d_gene: NA; abundance: NA; CDR3aa: CASSLDREETQYF; CDR3nt: TGTGCCAGTAGCCTGGACAGAGAAGAGACCCAGTACTTC
j_gene: TRBJ1-5; v_gene: TRBV19; d_gene: NA; abundance: NA; CDR3aa: CASTVSNQPQHF; CDR3nt: TGTGCCAGTACCGTCAGCAATCAGCCCCAGCATTTT
j_gene: TRBJ2-5; v_gene: TRBV6-2/TRBV6-3; d_gene: TRBD2; abundance: NA; CDR3aa: CASSYGLAGNNVETQYF; CDR3nt: TGTGCCAGCAGTTACGGCCTAGCGGGGAACAATGTGGAGACCCAGTACTTC
j_gene: TRBJ1-1; v_gene: TRBV5-1; d_gene: NA; abundance: NA; CDR3aa: CASSSLGAVNTEAFF; CDR3nt: TGCGCCAGCAGCTCTCTGGGGGCGGTGAACACTGAAGCTTTCTTT
j_gene: TRBJ2-7; v_gene: TRBV7-8; d_gene: NA; abundance: NA; CDR3aa: CASSLGGTYEQYF; CDR3nt: TGTGCCAGCAGCTTAGGGGGCACCTACGAGCAGTACTTC
j_gene: TRBJ2-7; v_gene: TRBV2; d_gene: TRBD1; abundance: NA; CDR3aa: CASSADRGTYEQYF; CDR3nt: TGTGCCAGCAGTGCTGACAGGGGTACCTACGAGCAGTACTTC
j_gene: TRBJ1-4; v_gene: TRBV5-1; d_gene: TRBD1; abundance: NA; CDR3aa: CASSSGGKTNEKLFF; CDR3nt: TGCGCCAGCAGCTCAGGGGGCAAGACTAATGAAAAACTGTTTTTT
j_gene: TRBJ2-4; v_gene: TRBV3-1/TRBV3-2; d_gene: TRBD2; abundance: once; CDR3aa: CASSQRTSGVPGNIQYF; CDR3nt: TGTGCCAGCAGCCAGCGGACTAGCGGGGTCCCTGGAAACATTCAGTACTTC
j_gene: TRBJ2-3; v_gene: TRBV6-6; d_gene: NA; abundance: NA; CDR3aa: CASSGRDTQYF; CDR3nt: TGTGCCAGCAGTGGGAGAGATACGCAGTATTTT
j_gene: TRBJ2-7; v_gene: TRBV10-1; d_gene: NA; abundance: NA; CDR3aa: CASSQGGGTQQYF; CDR3nt: TGCGCCAGCAGTCAAGGAGGCGGGACGCAGCAGTACTTC
j_gene: TRBJ1-2; v_gene: TRBV30; d_gene: NA; abundance: few; CDR3aa: CAWSWQSYGYTF; CDR3nt: TGTGCCTGGAGTTGGCAGTCATATGGCTACACCTTC
j_gene: TRBJ2-5; v_gene: TRBV5-1; d_gene: TRBD2; abundance: NA; CDR3aa: CASSLGASGAETQYF; CDR3nt: TGCGCCAGCAGCTTGGGGGCTAGCGGGGCAGAGACCCAGTACTTC
j_gene: TRBJ1-1; v_gene: TRBV30; d_gene: TRBD1; abundance: few; CDR3aa: CAWSYEQGLKAFF; CDR3nt: TGTGCCTGGAGTTATGAACAGGGGCTTAAGGCTTTCTTT
j_gene: TRBJ1-3; v_gene: TRBV6-2/TRBV6-3; d_gene: TRBD1; abundance: NA; CDR3aa: CASSRQGASSGNTIYF; CDR3nt: TGTGCCAGCAGCAGACAGGGGGCATCCTCTGGAAACACCATATATTTT